This TCR beta chain was recovered during a study of PD-1 and CTLA-4 blockade in melanoma. From germline, CDR1 is MNHNY and CDR2 SVGAGI (reference sequence). Between the trimmed V and J ends, which lost 5 bases and 10 bases, there was a span of 18 bases. The CDR3 has 15 amino acids. The assay was immunoSEQ multiplex PCR, and TCRdb's table has in-frame clones only and misses some. The top ten clones hold approximately 8% of a sample with about 31,000 clones, around 90% of them seen once. The source was CD8+ T cells from peripheral blood, collected from a patient given anti-PD-1 treatment. V usage is TRBV6-6 and J usage is TRBJ1-6; possibly TRBD1 for D (5 bases). The sequence was obtained from a human donor with melanoma. In nucleotides, the CDR3 is TGTGCCAGCAGTAAATCTCAGGGAGTACTCTCACCCCTCCACTTT. Protein sequence: CASSKSQGVLSPLHF.